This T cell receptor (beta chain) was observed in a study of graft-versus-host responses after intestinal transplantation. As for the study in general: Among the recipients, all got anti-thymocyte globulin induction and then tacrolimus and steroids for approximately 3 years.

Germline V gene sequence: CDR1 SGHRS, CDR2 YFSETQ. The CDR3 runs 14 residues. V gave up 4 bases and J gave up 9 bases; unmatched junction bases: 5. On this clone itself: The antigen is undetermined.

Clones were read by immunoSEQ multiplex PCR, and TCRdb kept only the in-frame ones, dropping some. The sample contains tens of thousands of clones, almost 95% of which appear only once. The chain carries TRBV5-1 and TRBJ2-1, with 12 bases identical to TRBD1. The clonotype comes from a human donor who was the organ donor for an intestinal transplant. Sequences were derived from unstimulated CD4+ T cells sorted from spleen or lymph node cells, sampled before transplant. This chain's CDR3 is CASSAGTGGGEQFF. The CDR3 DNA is TGCGCCAGCAGCGCCGGGACAGGGGGCGGTGAGCAGTTCTTC.